This T cell receptor (beta chain) is from a study of identifying expanded T cells in peripheral blood. Findings of the study overall: Clone count variance between roughly 2-week samples rose with total template count. Differentially abundant clones: roughly 1.2 between replicates, 15 to 17 at roughly 13 days, 19 to 20 at four.

Method: immunoSEQ multiplex PCR; TCRdb's copy keeps in-frame clones and lacks some. The sample lists around 100,000 clones; 85% to 90% were seen once. Germline V lookup: CDR1 SGHVS, CDR2 FNYEAQ. V was shortened by 1 base and J by 4 bases, with 15 bases between the two germline ends. This CDR3 contains 16 residues. This clone was picked up a small number of times. The antigen remains undetermined. Collection occurred without any documented infections or immune events in donors. This TCR came from a person aged 18 to 75 in good health. The sample taken for sequencing was blood. The chain links TRBV7-6 to TRBJ2-3; D is uncertain. CDR3 residues: CASSLGAVGSSDTQYF. The CDR3 DNA reads as TGTGCCAGCAGCTTAGGCGCAGTAGGCTCCTCAGATACGCAGTATTTT.